This T cell receptor beta chain was found in a study of human T cells and chemical hapten exposure. Study-wide context: The scalp of each patient received a weekly diphenylcyclopropenone dose for the full approximately 24-week study. Findings and caveats of the study: Expanded TCRs were compared with controls, and the expanded TCRs formed significantly more large CDR3 similarity clusters.

What the library attached to individual cDNA molecules were unique molecular identifiers. MiXCR, applied by TCRdb to the RACE reads, yields one record per CDR3 protein. This repertoire shows about 89,000 distinct CDR3 sequences, roughly 10% found once; its top ten account for 3.1%. The time point denotes: pre-sensitization, week 0. Treatment denoted: therapeutic diphenylcyclopropenone sensitization with weekly scalp DPC. Those who donated were patients with alopecia, 18 to 70 years of age, and suitable for DPC. The CDR3 is made up of 16 amino acids. The germline V and J ends were trimmed by 1 base and 7 bases, with 16 bases remaining between them. CDR1 is SGHVS, CDR2 FNYEAQ, per germline. This clonotype was seen a handful of times. Its antigen is as yet unknown.

Sample: whole blood, taken in connection with sensitization to the hapten diphenylcyclopropenone (DPC). The sequence derives from a woman in her fifties or sixties with alopecia areata. Some clones in this sample may be carry-over from other donors' samples. The V gene is TRBV7-6, the J gene TRBJ1-4; D perhaps matches TRBD1 (6 bases). The CDR3 spells CASSLVSAGEGEKLFF. In DNA form, the CDR3 reads TGTGCCAGCAGCTTAGTCTCGGCAGGGGAGGGTGAAAAACTGTTTTTT.